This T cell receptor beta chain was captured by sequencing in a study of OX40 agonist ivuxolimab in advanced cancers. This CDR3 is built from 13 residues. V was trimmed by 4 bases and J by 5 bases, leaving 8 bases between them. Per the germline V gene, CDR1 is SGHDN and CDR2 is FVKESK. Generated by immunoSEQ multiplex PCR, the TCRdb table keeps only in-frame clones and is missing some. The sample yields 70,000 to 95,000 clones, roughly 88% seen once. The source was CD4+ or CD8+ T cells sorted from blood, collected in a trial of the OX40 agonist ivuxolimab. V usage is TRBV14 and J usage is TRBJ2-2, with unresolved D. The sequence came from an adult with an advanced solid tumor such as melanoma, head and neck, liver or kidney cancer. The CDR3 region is CASSPAQTGELFF. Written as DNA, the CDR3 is TGTGCCAGCAGCCCAGCTCAGACCGGGGAGCTGTTTTTT.